Below, 25 T cell receptor beta chains from the same sample are listed, as sequenced in a study of blood T cell repertoires in COVID-19. Measured with immunoSEQ multiplex PCR; TCRdb has only the in-frame clones, and not every one. Found here are 300,000 to 450,000 clones, around nine tenths of them singletons; the top ten hold around 3%. Material: peripheral blood. These receptors came from a human donor in a cohort sampled during active COVID-19.

The gene calls are TRBV5-8 and TRBJ1-2; 7 bases agree with TRBD1. V trimming: 2 bases; J trimming: 4 bases; junction bases outside the gene matches: 8. This CDR3 has 15 residues. CDR1 is SGHTS and CDR2 is YDEGEE in the germline V gene. The CDR3 sequence: CASSLRNRGSYGYTF. The CDR3 nucleotides are TGTGCCAGCAGCTTACGGAACAGGGGAAGCTATGGCTACACCTTC. Supplemented by reference TRBV5-8 and TRBJ1-2, the full variable domain reads EAGVTQSPTHLIKTRGQQATLRCSPISGHTSVYWYQQALGLGLQFLLWYDEGEERNRGNFPPRFSGRQFPNYSSELNVNALELEDSALYLCASSLRNRGSYGYTFGSGTRLTVV.

The CDR3 reads CASSLLAGVSDTQYF. Here the CDR3 DNA reads TGTGCCAGCAGCTTACTAGCGGGGGTATCGGATACGCAGTATTTT. The chain couples TRBV11-2 to TRBJ2-3; 10 bases are shared with TRBD2. J lost 6 bases, V lost 2 bases, and 5 bases had no gene match. The CDR3 is 15 residues long. Germline values: CDR1 SGHAT, CDR2 FQNNGV.

This chain joins TRBV7-2 and TRBJ2-7; TRBD2 agrees at 12 bases. From germline, CDR1 is SGHTA and CDR2 FQGNSA. The CDR3 extends over 18 amino acids. The V gene end was trimmed by 5 bases and the J gene end by 1 base; junction bases not matched to a gene: 12. Written as DNA, the CDR3 is TGTGCCAGCAGCGTGTCCGGGACTAGCGGGTATTATTCCTACGAGCAGTACTTC. This gives the protein CASSVSGTSGYYSYEQYF.

V and J are TRBV6-5 and TRBJ1-3; 8 positions agree with TRBD1. V lost 9 bases to trimming and J lost 3 bases; unmatched junction nucleotides: 4. The germline CDR1 and CDR2 sequences are MNHEY and SVGAGI. This CDR3 region has 13 residues. The CDR3 region has the DNA TGTGCCAGTACGACAGGGGATGGAAACACCATATATTTT. Protein product: CASTTGDGNTIYF.

V and J are TRBV19 and TRBJ1-2; D is ambiguous. CDR1 and CDR2 (germline): LNHDA, SQIVND (reference sequence). V lost 3 bases and J 8 bases, leaving 13 bases between the germline ends. The CDR3 is 13 residues long. The CDR3 spells CASSMVVLEGYTF. In DNA form, the CDR3 reads TGTGCCAGTAGTATGGTTGTCCTAGAAGGCTACACCTTC.

V is TRBV9 and J is TRBJ2-3; 15 bases align to TRBD2. CDR1 SGDLS and CDR2 YYNGEE come from the germline V gene. CDR3 length: 19 amino acids. Trimming at V came to 4 bases and at J to 1 base, leaving 10 bases not matched to a gene. The CDR3 spells CASSPGGTSGGRGTDTQYF. The CDR3 DNA reads TGTGCCAGCAGCCCAGGAGGGACTAGCGGGGGGCGGGGCACAGATACGCAGTATTTT.

A note on this clone: The same CDR3 is also encoded by other DNA sequences in this sample. The chain recombines TRBV6-5 with TRBJ1-1, with no clear D. With 0 bases removed from V and 4 bases from J, the gap between germline ends came to 9 bases. Germline V gives CDR1 MNHEY, CDR2 SVGAGI. This CDR3 has 14 amino acids. The CDR3 bases are TGTGCCAGCAGTTACTCGAGGCGGGGCACTGAAGCTTTCTTT. It encodes CASSYSRRGTEAFF.

The rearrangement uses TRBV4-1 and TRBJ1-5, with 8 positions matching TRBD1. V gave up 3 bases and J gave up 7 bases; unmatched junction bases: 11. This CDR3 contains 16 residues. Per the germline V gene, CDR1 is MGHRA and CDR2 is YSYEKL. The CDR3 protein is CASSQDDRGLGQPQHF. As DNA, the CDR3 is TGCGCCAGCAGCCAGGACGACAGGGGCTTAGGCCAGCCCCAGCATTTT.

CDR3 protein: CASSRGRRSASEQYF. In DNA form, the CDR3 reads TGTGCCAGCAGCCGGGGGCGGCGGTCCGCCTCCGAGCAGTACTTC. The chain is built from TRBV16 and TRBJ2-7; D perhaps matches TRBD1 (6 bases). CDR3 length: 15 amino acids. From germline, CDR1 is KGHSY and CDR2 FQNENV. The V gene lost 4 bases and the J gene lost 6 bases, with 19 bases spanning the gap.

V usage is TRBV3-1 (or the pseudogene TRBV3-2) and J usage is TRBJ2-5; 7 bases match TRBD2. The CDR3 sequence is 17 residues long. V dropped 2 bases and J dropped 5; count of bases not matched to a gene: 14. Germline loops: CDR1 LGHDT, CDR2 YNNKEL (reference sequence). This chain's CDR3 is CASSQRITAGFGETQYF. The DNA for the CDR3 is TGTGCCAGCAGCCAACGTATCACAGCGGGATTTGGGGAGACCCAGTACTTC.

The J gene is TRBJ2-1, the V gene TRBV7-3; 8 bases are a match to TRBD2. The CDR3 sequence is 13 residues long. Germline CDR1 reads SGHTA; CDR2 reads FQGTGA. V gave up 8 bases and J gave up 5 bases; unmatched junction bases: 5. The CDR3 spells CASARGANNEQFF. CDR3 sequence (DNA): TGTGCCAGCGCGCGGGGGGCCAACAATGAGCAGTTCTTC.

The chain carries TRBV30 and TRBJ2-5, with D possibly matching TRBD2 (6 bases). The germline CDR1 and CDR2 sequences are GTSNPN and SVGIG (reference sequence). This CDR3 spans 12 amino acids. V gave up 3 bases and J gave up 5 bases, with 10 bases separating them. The CDR3 nucleotides read TGTGCCTGGAGGCAGGCGGGGGAGACCCAGTACTTC. Translating gives CAWRQAGETQYF.

This clone was counted a few times. The same CDR3 can be traced to other DNA sequences in this sample. This rearrangement joins TRBV3-1 (or the pseudogene TRBV3-2) to TRBJ2-7, with 13 bases aligning to TRBD2. CDR1 is LGHDT, CDR2 YNNKEL, per germline (reference sequence). Losses at the gene ends were 3 bases for V and 0 bases for J; bases not matched to a gene: 2. This CDR3 region has 16 residues. CDR3 loop: CASSQGLAGNSYEQYF. CDR3 nucleotides: TGTGCCAGCAGCCAGGGACTAGCGGGGAACTCCTACGAGCAGTACTTC.

V is TRBV6-4 and J is TRBJ2-3; 10 bases align to TRBD2. The V and J ends lost 4 bases and 3 bases, in that order; junction bases with no gene match: 4. This CDR3 contains 15 residues. Germline V lookup: CDR1 MRHNA, CDR2 SNTAGT. CDR3 in DNA: TGTGCCAGCAGTGGGGTAGCGGGAGGTACAGATACGCAGTATTTT. This translates into CASSGVAGGTDTQYF.

The chain employs TRBV7-9 and TRBJ2-1; 9 bases align to TRBD1. Germline CDR1 is SEHNR and CDR2 is FQNEAQ (reference sequence). V trimming: 9 bases; J trimming: 3 bases; junction bases outside the gene matches: 18. The CDR3 extends over 18 amino acids. CDR3 amino acids: CASQLGQGKVRYYNEQFF. CDR3 DNA sequence: TGTGCCAGTCAGTTGGGACAGGGCAAGGTACGCTACTACAATGAGCAGTTCTTC.

The chain employs TRBV19 and TRBJ1-5; 10 bases agree with TRBD1. The CDR3 has 17 residues. V dropped 7 bases and J dropped 3; count of bases not matched to a gene: 12. Per germline, CDR1 LNHDA and CDR2 SQIVND (reference sequence). The CDR3: CASTPRDRGSNNQPQHF. CDR3 coding DNA: TGTGCCAGTACTCCCCGGGACAGGGGATCAAACAATCAGCCCCAGCATTTT.

The rearrangement joins TRBV27 to TRBJ2-6, with 7 bases lining up with TRBD1. The CDR3 has 20 amino acids. From germline, CDR1 is MNHEY and CDR2 SMNVEV (reference sequence). Losses at the gene ends were 3 bases for V and 3 bases for J; bases not matched to a gene: 17. For the CDR3, the DNA is TGTGCCAGCAGTTTTCCCCCCCGGGACAGATTCATTCGTGGGGCCAACGTCCTGACTTTC. Translation: CASSFPPRDRFIRGANVLTF.

This clone was detected only a few times. This sequence joins TRBV21-1 and TRBJ1-5; whether TRBD1, the table's D call, matches the DNA was not checked. TRBV21-1 is classified as a pseudogene. The CDR3 loop spans 13 amino acids. DNA for the CDR3: TGTGCCAGCAGGACAGGGAGCAATCAGCCCCAGCATTTT. Translated, it gives CASRTGSNQPQHF.

The chain recombines TRBV25-1 with TRBJ2-1; 9 nucleotides match TRBD2. Germline-derived CDR1 and CDR2 are MGHDK and SYGVNS. CDR3 length: 16 amino acids. The junction had 5 bases not matched to a gene; V was cut back by 0 bases and J by 5 bases. CDR3 loop: CASSEYIAGVNNEQFF. CDR3 nucleotides: TGTGCCAGCAGTGAATACATAGCGGGAGTGAACAATGAGCAGTTCTTC.

The sample holds a few counts of this clone. The chain has TRBV10-3 and TRBJ2-1, with 7 bases matching TRBD2. This CDR3 has 14 amino acids. Germline V gives CDR1 ENHRY, CDR2 SYGVKD. With 7 bases clipped from V and 7 bases from J, the junction kept 10 bases outside the gene matches. The DNA for the CDR3 is TGTGCCATCAATAGGGCGGGAGCGGAGAATGAGCAGTTCTTC. This gives the protein CAINRAGAENEQFF.

The chain carries TRBV30 and TRBJ2-7; 9 bases fit TRBD2. V shed 8 bases and J 3 bases; nucleotides not matched to a gene: 5. Germline V lookup: CDR1 GTSNPN, CDR2 SVGIG (reference sequence). The CDR3 length is 12 residues. CDR3 region: CAGRTSDYEQYF. The CDR3 nucleotides read TGTGCCGGACGGACTAGCGACTACGAGCAGTACTTC.

This clone was recorded once. The rearrangement links TRBV5-8 to TRBJ2-5; TRBD2 aligns across 11 bases. J lost 3 bases, V lost 4 bases, and 8 bases had no gene match. This CDR3 has 16 amino acids. Germline V gene sequence: CDR1 SGHTS, CDR2 YDEGEE. Here the CDR3 DNA reads TGTGCCAGCAGCCACCTCCTTAGCGGGGGGGAAGAGACCCAGTACTTC. Translated: CASSHLLSGGEETQYF.

The CDR3 sequence: CASSLGAGAEDNEQFF. The CDR3 DNA reads as TGTGCCAGCAGCTTGGGAGCGGGAGCCGAGGACAATGAGCAGTTCTTC. The chain combines TRBV5-4 with TRBJ2-1; 8 positions agree with TRBD2. V shed 0 bases and J 5 bases; nucleotides not matched to a gene: 7. Looked up from germline, CDR1 is SGHNT and CDR2 is YYREEE (reference sequence). The CDR3 covers 16 residues.

Points on this clone: Distinct nucleotide sequences in the sample also encode this CDR3. The genes are TRBV2 and TRBJ2-5; maybe TRBD2 (6 bases). Trimming stripped 5 bases from V and 1 base from J, with 8 bases between. Germline V lookup: CDR1 SNHLY, CDR2 FYNNEI. The CDR3 extends over 13 amino acids. The CDR3 region is CASSRDSQETQYF. As DNA, the CDR3 is TGTGCCAGCAGTCGGGACTCCCAAGAGACCCAGTACTTC. The full variable domain, completed using reference TRBV2 and TRBJ2-5, is EPEVTQTPSHQVTQMGQEVILRCVPISNHLYFYWYRQILGQKVEFLVSFYNNEISEKSEIFDDQFSVERPDGSNFTLKIRSTKLEDSAMYFCASSRDSQETQYFGPGTRLLVL.

This clone showed up just once. The chain combines TRBV7-8 with TRBJ2-1; D unclear. V lost 3 bases, J lost 8 bases, and 8 bases lay in between. The CDR3 length is 12 residues. The germline V gene encodes CDR1 SGHVS and CDR2 FQNEAQ. CDR3 sequence reads: CASSFVVDEQFF. In nucleotides, the CDR3 is TGTGCCAGCAGCTTTGTAGTCGATGAGCAGTTCTTC. Looking up the rest from reference TRBV7-8 and TRBJ2-1 gives the full variable domain: GAGVSQSPRYKVAKRGQDVALRCDPISGHVSLFWYQQALGQGPEFLTYFQNEAQLDKSGLPSDRFFAERPEGSVSTLKIQRTQQEDSAVYLCASSFVVDEQFFGPGTRLTVL.